The clone carrying this T cell receptor beta chain appeared a single time. The sample belongs to a study of blood T cell repertoires in COVID-19. This CDR3 comprises 15 residues. Germline V gives CDR1 MGHDK, CDR2 SYGVNS. With 2 bases clipped from V and 7 bases from J, the junction kept 8 bases outside the gene matches. Only in-frame clones appear in the TCRdb table, and some are missing; sequencing was by immunoSEQ multiplex PCR. The sample has 250,000 or so clones; 84% are singletons. This TCR came from a woman in her thirties or forties who had recovered from COVID-19. Sequencing input: peripheral blood. The chain is built from TRBV25-1 and TRBJ1-2, with 9 bases fitting TRBD1. The CDR3 DNA is TGTGCCAGCAGTGAACCACGCGCACAGGGGGCTGGCTACACCTTC. Its translation: CASSEPRAQGAGYTF.